The 20 T cell receptor beta chains given below trace back to one sample, sequenced in a study of OX40 agonist ivuxolimab in advanced cancers. The method was immunoSEQ multiplex PCR; TCRdb's version includes in-frame clones alone and lacks a portion of them. This sample has 58,000 or so clones, with 75% to 85% found just once. Material: CD4+ or CD8+ T cells sorted from blood, obtained in a trial of the OX40 agonist ivuxolimab. The receptor set was obtained from an adult with an advanced solid tumor such as melanoma, head and neck, liver or kidney cancer.

The chain recombines TRBV30 with TRBJ1-2; D unresolved. V was trimmed by 2 bases and J by 8 bases, leaving 15 bases between them. CDR3 size: 13 residues. Germline CDR1 GTSNPN, CDR2 SVGIG (reference sequence). The CDR3 sequence is CAWSMSPVNGYTF. The CDR3 coding sequence is TGTGCCTGGAGTATGTCGCCGGTCAACGGCTACACCTTC. Looking up the rest from reference TRBV30 and TRBJ1-2 gives the full variable domain: SQTIHQWPATLVQPVGSPLSLECTVEGTSNPNLYWYRQAAGRGLQLLFYSVGIGQISSEVPQNLSASRPQDRQFILSSKKLLLSDSGFYLCAWSMSPVNGYTFGSGTRLTVV.

For the CDR3, the DNA is TGTGCCAGTAGTGACAGGGGCAATCAGCCCCAGCATTTT. This encodes CASSDRGNQPQHF. The rearrangement uses TRBV19 and TRBJ1-5; TRBD1 matches 7 bases. CDR3 length equals 13 residues. V lost 5 bases to trimming and J lost 2 bases; unmatched junction nucleotides: 0. Germline V gene sequence: CDR1 LNHDA, CDR2 SQIVND (reference sequence).

The chain joins TRBV30 to TRBJ1-1, with D unclear. Per germline, CDR1 GTSNPN and CDR2 SVGIG (reference sequence). The V and J ends lost 0 bases and 5 bases respectively, with 13 bases between them. This CDR3 contains 14 residues. CDR3 region: CAWSVLRAKTEAFF. Here the CDR3 DNA reads TGTGCCTGGAGTGTACTCCGGGCTAAGACTGAAGCTTTCTTT.

This chain joins TRBV18 and TRBJ1-1; D is perhaps TRBD1 (6 bases). Trimming pared 4 bases from V and 10 bases from J, leaving 16 bases between. The length of the CDR3 is 13 residues. Germline CDR1 KGHSH, CDR2 LQKENI. The CDR3 DNA reads TGTGCCAGCTCACTACCCACAGGGTTGGCAGCTTTCTTT. Translation: CASSLPTGLAAFF.

The J gene is TRBJ1-2, the V gene TRBV18, with D maybe TRBD1 (6 bases). V gave up 5 bases and J gave up 0 bases, with 13 bases separating them. Germline CDR1 reads KGHSH; CDR2 reads LQKENI. The CDR3 sequence is 15 residues long. In DNA form, the CDR3 reads TGTGCCAGCTCATCTCGGACAGATACTAACTATGGCTACACCTTC. It yields the protein CASSSRTDTNYGYTF.

V gene TRBV27 combines with J gene TRBJ1-1, with 11 bases matching TRBD1. CDR3 length equals 17 residues. V shed 2 bases and J 0 bases; nucleotides not matched to a gene: 5. Germline CDR1 reads MNHEY; CDR2 reads SMNVEV (reference sequence). CDR3 sequence: CASSLAGTGGLNTEAFF. In nucleotides, the CDR3 is TGTGCCAGCAGTTTAGCCGGGACAGGGGGTTTGAACACTGAAGCTTTCTTT.

The chain employs TRBV9 and TRBJ1-2, with D hard to call. CDR3 size: 13 residues. Trimming shortened V by 3 bases and J by 4 bases, and 10 bases separated the two germline ends. Germline V CDR1 and CDR2: SGDLS, YYNGEE. Here the CDR3 reads CASSGERFYGYTF. CDR3 nucleotides: TGTGCCAGCAGCGGTGAAAGGTTCTATGGCTACACCTTC.

This clone was detected once. This chain joins TRBV5-1 and TRBJ1-1, with a tentative D call TRBD1 (6 bases). Germline V gives CDR1 SGHRS, CDR2 YFSETQ. The CDR3 extends over 15 amino acids. V was clipped by 3 bases and J by 1 base, with 13 bases between them. The CDR3 nucleotides are TGCGCCAGCAGCTGGCACAGGGTTGGGAACACTGAAGCTTTCTTT. This translates into CASSWHRVGNTEAFF.

This clone turned up a few times. The chain couples TRBV5-8 to TRBJ2-7; TRBD2 agrees at 15 bases. There are 18 residues in the CDR3. Germline V gene sequence: CDR1 SGHTS, CDR2 YDEGEE. Unmatched junction bases numbered 7, after V lost 2 bases and J lost 1 base. CDR3 nucleotide sequence: TGTGCCAGCAGCTTTTTGGCGGGACTAGCGGGAGGTTCCTACGAGCAGTACTTC. It codes for CASSFLAGLAGGSYEQYF.

V gene TRBV4-2 combines with J gene TRBJ1-3; D is perhaps TRBD1 (5 bases). CDR3 length: 15 residues. CDR1 and CDR2 (germline): LGHNA, YNFKEQ. Trimming left V 4 bases short and J 2 bases short, with 12 bases between. The chain's CDR3 is CASSLGSGAGNTIYF. The CDR3 nucleotides are TGTGCCAGCAGCCTAGGATCGGGGGCTGGAAACACCATATATTTT.

J is TRBJ2-3 and V is TRBV6-1; the D gene is possibly TRBD2 (5 bases). Looked up from germline, CDR1 is MNHNS and CDR2 is SASEGT. The CDR3 extends over 16 amino acids. Trimming shortened V by 3 bases and J by 2 bases, and 15 bases separated the two germline ends. The CDR3 DNA follows: TGTGCCAGCAGTGAGGGCAGGTCGAGGGACACAGATACGCAGTATTTT. This gives the protein CASSEGRSRDTDTQYF.

V and J are TRBV2 and TRBJ2-1, with 13 bases fitting TRBD2. The germline CDR1 and CDR2 sequences are SNHLY and FYNNEI. V lost 6 bases and J lost 7; bases outside the gene matches: 6. This CDR3 comprises 15 residues. The CDR3 nucleotides are TGTGCCAGCAGGGTACTAGCGGGGGGGCGGAATGAGCAGTTCTTC. Protein product: CASRVLAGGRNEQFF.

J is TRBJ2-7 and V is TRBV6-6; 7 positions match TRBD1. CDR1 is MNHNY and CDR2 is SVGAGI in the germline V gene (reference sequence). This CDR3 is 12 amino acids long. V lost 7 bases and J lost 6; bases outside the gene matches: 6. The CDR3 reads CASTRDRREQYF. The CDR3 nucleotides read TGTGCCAGCACCAGGGACAGACGCGAGCAGTACTTC.

This chain connects TRBV19 to TRBJ2-3, with TRBD2 matching over 10 bases. The CDR3 runs to 14 residues. The J segment lost 1 base and the V segment lost 10 bases, leaving 5 bases of the junction unmatched. Germline loops: CDR1 LNHDA, CDR2 SQIVND (reference sequence). Written as DNA, the CDR3 is TGTGCCACTAGCGGGAGATGGGGCACAGATACGCAGTATTTT. This sequence encodes CATSGRWGTDTQYF.

The chain links TRBV11-2 to TRBJ2-5; perhaps TRBD1 as D (6 bases). The CDR3 contains 14 residues. CDR1 and CDR2 (germline): SGHAT, FQNNGV. Trimming cost V 3 bases and J 4 bases, with 12 bases left between them. CDR3 protein: CASSLPRDTETQYF. CDR3 bases: TGTGCCAGCAGCTTGCCCCGGGACACAGAGACCCAGTACTTC.

V is TRBV6-4 and J is TRBJ1-5, with D unresolved. Per germline, CDR1 MRHNA and CDR2 SNTAGT. V was cut by 8 bases and J by 0 bases, with 8 bases left in between. The CDR3 extends over 13 amino acids. The CDR3 is CASQRDSNQPQHF. The CDR3 region has the DNA TGTGCCAGCCAACGGGATAGCAATCAGCCCCAGCATTTT.

V and J are TRBV5-1 and TRBJ1-1; D is uncertain. Trimming cost V 2 bases and J 1 base, with 6 bases left between them. CDR3 length: 13 residues. CDR1 SGHRS and CDR2 YFSETQ come from the germline V gene. The CDR3 here is CASSLQTNTEAFF. The CDR3 nucleotides are TGCGCCAGCAGCTTACAGACGAACACTGAAGCTTTCTTT.

The rearrangement joins TRBV6-7 to TRBJ2-7; 7 nucleotides match TRBD2. Being an ORF, TRBV6-7 has a function that is uncertain. The CDR3 has 18 amino acids. V shed 6 bases and J 1 base; nucleotides not matched to a gene: 18. DNA of the CDR3: TGTGCCAGCAGCTCGGGTCTAGCGGAAAAGAACGTTTCCTACGAGCAGTACTTC. It yields the protein CASSSGLAEKNVSYEQYF.

J is TRBJ2-7 and V is TRBV5-1; TRBD1 agrees at 12 bases. With 5 bases clipped from V and 9 bases from J, the junction kept 15 bases outside the gene matches. The CDR3 is 16 residues long. Looked up from germline, CDR1 is SGHRS and CDR2 is YFSETQ. This chain's CDR3 is CASSAAPGQGAQGQYF. DNA of the CDR3: TGCGCCAGCAGTGCAGCCCCGGGACAGGGGGCGCAGGGGCAGTACTTC.

The CDR3 region is CASGSRGDTEAFF. DNA of the CDR3: TGTGCCAGCGGTTCCCGCGGGGACACTGAAGCTTTCTTT. This rearrangement joins TRBV14 to TRBJ1-1; D is uncertain. The V gene's germline CDR1 is SGHDN and CDR2 FVKESK. V was pared by 8 bases and J by 3 bases, with 13 bases between. The CDR3 spans 13 residues.